The T cell receptor (beta chain) under discussion was sequenced for a study of T cells expressing NK-cell markers (dated by TCRdb to between 2020 and 2021). A note on the overall study: In sorted CD3+CD56+NKG2C+, CD3+CD56+NKG2C- and CD3+CD56-NKG2C+ T-cell subsets from 7 or 8 donors, TCR beta-chain repertoires were profiled. Seven of the eight sequenced donors were HCMV-seropositive and one was HCMV-seronegative. The study sequenced eight donors, all healthy volunteers chosen at random: three men and five women. The libraries were sequenced on Illumina HiSeq 2000/2500, MiSeq or NextSeq, producing 2 x 150 bp reads. Overall results and qualifications from the work: In roughly 6 donors, the dominant CD3+CD56+NKG2C+ clonotypes were among the top 10 CD8+ clonotypes and accounted for roughly 1.0-8% of CD8+ T cells. Whether the expanded NKG2C-expressing T cell clones were specific for HCMV antigens remained unclear. Those dominant clonotypes were again the most abundant among CD3+CD56-NKG2C+ cells in a handful of donors, at roughly 25-65%.

To note about this clonotype: Its recognized antigen is unknown.

Sequencing took place on an Illumina HiSeq 2000. 5'RACE template switching, by which a universal primer site and unique molecular identifiers were added, was used to make TCR beta cDNA libraries. cDNA synthesis was primed from the TCR beta constant segment, followed by two successive PCR amplification steps. Concerning the study's data processing: MIGEC was used to demultiplex reads and group reads by UMI, and MiTCR was used to assemble and quantify clonotypes. To remove erroneous sequences, TCR cDNA sequences were retained only when supported by two or more reads. The tcR package was used for downstream repertoire analysis, with clonotypes matched between fractions based on CDR3 nucleotide sequence plus V segment. VDJmatch was used to annotate antigen specificity against VDJdb, with one amino acid substitution in CDR3 allowed. The reads underwent TCRdb reprocessing, giving one record for each CDR3 protein sequence and no DNA. TCRdb, rather than the study authors, made the V and J calls. The sample table records roughly 120,000 distinct CDR3 sequences. About 18% of the sample lies in the top ten.

To determine HCMV serostatus, a commercial ELISA kit was used to detect HCMV-specific IgG in serum. Peripheral blood mononuclear cells were isolated from blood by Ficoll density gradient centrifugation. This receptor was obtained from a woman aged 18 to 75 in good health. The source material was blood T cells: a sorted CD56 or NKG2C T cell subset, CD4+ or CD8+ T cells, or bulk PBMC T cells (not recorded which).

Here the CDR3 is given as CSVRGDPDRQYF. The chain is made from TRBV29-1 and TRBJ2-7; with no DNA, the TCRdb D assignment of TRBD2 cannot be verified. CDR1 and CDR2 are drawn from the germline V gene: SQVTM, ANQGSEA. The CDR3 runs 12 residues from the cysteine to the phenylalanine. No DNA was logged.